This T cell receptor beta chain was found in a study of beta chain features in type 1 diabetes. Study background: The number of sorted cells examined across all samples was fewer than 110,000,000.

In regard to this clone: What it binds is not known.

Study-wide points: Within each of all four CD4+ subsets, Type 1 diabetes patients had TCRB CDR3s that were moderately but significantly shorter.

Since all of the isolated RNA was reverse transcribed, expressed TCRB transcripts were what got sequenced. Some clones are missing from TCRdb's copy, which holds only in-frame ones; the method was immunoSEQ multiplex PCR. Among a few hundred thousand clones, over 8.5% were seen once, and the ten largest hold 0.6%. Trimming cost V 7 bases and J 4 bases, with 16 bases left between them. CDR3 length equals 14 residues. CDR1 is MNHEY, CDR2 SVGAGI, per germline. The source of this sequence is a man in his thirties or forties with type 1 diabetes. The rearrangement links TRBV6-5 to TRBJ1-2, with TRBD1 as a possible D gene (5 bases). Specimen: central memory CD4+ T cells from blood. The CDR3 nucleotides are TGTGCCAGCAATAATCCCGGGACCCGCTATGGCTACACCTTC. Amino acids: CASNNPGTRYGYTF.